The clone carrying this T cell receptor beta chain showed up just once. The entry originates in a study of T cell responses to AZD1222 COVID-19 vaccine. The CDR3 contains 15 residues. V lost 3 bases and J 9 bases, leaving 24 bases between the germline ends. Germline lookup yields CDR1 GTSNPN and CDR2 SVGIG (reference sequence). Sequencing used immunoSEQ multiplex PCR; TCRdb keeps in-frame clones, though not all of them. The table has 15,000 to 20,000 clones, 85% to 90% seen once. Material: peripheral blood, obtained 28 days after the second AZD1222 dose. This receptor was obtained from an adult who received the AZD1222 COVID-19 vaccine. The chain couples TRBV30 to TRBJ2-7; D is ambiguous. The CDR3 sequence is CAWRSPLLELRGQYF. The CDR3 coding sequence is TGTGCCTGGAGGTCCCCCCTGCTCGAACTACGAGGGCAGTACTTC.